The 25 T cell receptor beta chains reported below all come from one sample, sequenced in a study of a mutant IDH1 vaccine in newly diagnosed glioma. Indicated time point: week 5, during vaccination. The vaccine gave 300 ug of a 20-mer mutant IDH1 peptide subcutaneously per dose. Assay used: immunoSEQ multiplex PCR; TCRdb lists only in-frame clones, some missing. The profile covers more than 40,000 clones, with roughly 73% appearing a single time and approximately 2% taken by the ten largest. The antigens of these receptors remain unknown. Sequencing was performed on PBMCs, taken from a glioma patient whose treatment included an IDH1 peptide vaccine. The receptors were sampled from a woman aged 40-49 years with glioma.

This chain joins TRBV30 and TRBJ2-1, with D perhaps matching TRBD1 (7 bases). Trimming removed 2 bases at V and 2 bases at J, with 16 bases between. The CDR3 runs 16 residues. CDR1 is GTSNPN, CDR2 SVGIG, per germline (reference sequence). As DNA, the CDR3 is TGTGCCTGGAGTATCCCCCAGGGGGGCACCTACAATGAGCAGTTCTTC. It translates to CAWSIPQGGTYNEQFF.

The CDR3 here is CANPIREATKNIQYF. CDR3 nucleotides: TGCGCCAACCCAATAAGGGAAGCGACCAAAAACATTCAGTACTTC. The chain combines TRBV10-1 with TRBJ2-4; D call uncertain. CDR1 and CDR2 from the germline V gene are WNHNN and SYGVQD (reference sequence). V dropped 10 bases and J dropped 2 bases, with 18 bases sitting between them. The CDR3 has 15 residues.

The chain employs TRBV30 and TRBJ2-5; a possible D gene is TRBD2 (6 bases). V lost 4 bases and J lost 5, with 14 bases in between. CDR1 is GTSNPN and CDR2 is SVGIG in the germline V gene (reference sequence). The CDR3 is made up of 13 amino acids. CDR3 loop: CAWIMKSGETQYF. The DNA of the CDR3 is TGTGCCTGGATCATGAAGAGCGGGGAGACCCAGTACTTC. Based on the CDR3 plus reference TRBV30 and TRBJ2-5, the full variable domain is SQTIHQWPATLVQPVGSPLSLECTVEGTSNPNLYWYRQAAGRGLQLLFYSVGIGQISSEVPQNLSASRPQDRQFILSSKKLLLSDSGFYLCAWIMKSGETQYFGPGTRLLVL.

J is TRBJ1-1 and V is TRBV27; a weak D match, TRBD1 (6 bases). There are 12 residues in the CDR3. The germline CDR1 and CDR2 sequences are MNHEY and SMNVEV (reference sequence). Trimming left V 8 bases short and J 1 base short, with 8 bases between. CDR3 sequence reads: CASGGENTEAFF. In nucleotides, the CDR3 is TGTGCCAGCGGGGGCGAGAACACTGAAGCTTTCTTT.

This clone was picked up one time. V and J are TRBV6-5 and TRBJ2-7, with D possibly being TRBD2 (5 bases). This CDR3 is built from 14 residues. Trimming took 6 bases from V and 1 from J, leaving 13 bases between them. Looked up from germline, CDR1 is MNHEY and CDR2 is SVGAGI. The CDR3 loop reads CASSRGLASYEQYF. DNA of the CDR3: TGTGCCAGCAGCCGAGGGCTAGCTTCCTACGAGCAGTACTTC.

The chain has TRBV6-1 and TRBJ2-7, with unresolved D. The CDR3 has 11 residues. Germline CDR1 is MNHNS and CDR2 is SASEGT. V shed 5 bases and J shed 3 bases, with 5 bases lying between them. The CDR3 here is CASSLGYEQYF. In nucleotides, the CDR3 is TGTGCCAGCAGTTTGGGCTACGAGCAGTACTTC.

V is TRBV5-6 and J is TRBJ1-2, with D perhaps TRBD1 (5 bases). V dropped 0 bases and J dropped 2 bases, with 5 bases sitting between them. CDR1 and CDR2 from the germline V gene are SGHDT and YYEEEE. The CDR3 consists of 13 residues. CDR3 in amino acids: CASSLGQNYGYTF. The CDR3 bases are TGTGCCAGCAGCTTGGGACAGAACTATGGCTACACCTTC.

The chain joins TRBV30 to TRBJ1-1; D remains ambiguous. V shed 0 bases and J shed 8 bases, with 10 bases lying between them. The CDR3 runs to 12 residues. Looked up from germline, CDR1 is GTSNPN and CDR2 is SVGIG (reference sequence). CDR3 sequence: CAWSVPGPEAFF. The CDR3 DNA sequence: TGTGCCTGGAGTGTACCCGGACCCGAAGCTTTCTTT.

The chain uses TRBV6-1 and TRBJ2-3, with 11 bases aligning to TRBD2. V shed 1 base and J 0 bases; nucleotides not matched to a gene: 6. This CDR3 is 18 amino acids long. CDR1 and CDR2 from the germline V gene are MNHNS and SASEGT. CDR3 protein: CASSEGLAGGSSTDTQYF. CDR3 DNA sequence: TGTGCCAGCAGTGAAGGGCTAGCGGGGGGTTCTAGCACAGATACGCAGTATTTT.

The V call is TRBV7-3, the J call TRBJ2-6, with a possible D match to TRBD1 (5 bases). Trimming shortened V by 5 bases and J by 3 bases, and 14 bases separated the two germline ends. The length of the CDR3 is 16 residues. Germline V gene sequence: CDR1 SGHTA, CDR2 FQGTGA. The CDR3 DNA sequence: TGTGCCAGCAGCGGCCAAAGGGGTTATGGGGCCAACGTCCTGACTTTC. This encodes CASSGQRGYGANVLTF.

This chain's CDR3 is CASGRQLNTEAFF. CDR3 coding DNA: TGTGCCAGCGGGCGACAGCTGAACACTGAAGCTTTCTTT. The J gene is TRBJ1-1, the V gene TRBV14, with a tentative D call TRBD1 (5 bases). The CDR3 is made up of 13 amino acids. Germline V CDR1 and CDR2: SGHDN, FVKESK. The V end was cut by 8 bases, the J end by 0 bases, with 10 bases between.

The V call is TRBV20-1, the J call TRBJ1-6, with no clear D. Trimming took off 6 bases at V and 12 bases at J, with 12 bases between the two ends. This CDR3 region has 11 residues. Germline V gene data show CDR1 as DFQATT and CDR2 as SNEGSKA (reference sequence). CDR3 sequence: CSASPGGPLHF. CDR3 nucleotides: TGCAGTGCCTCCCCCGGCGGACCCCTCCACTTT.

The sample holds one count of this clone. The rearrangement links TRBV2 to TRBJ2-1; 8 bases are shared with TRBD1. The CDR3 has 14 residues. The V and J ends lost 6 bases and 3 bases, in that order; junction bases with no gene match: 4. CDR1 is SNHLY and CDR2 is FYNNEI in the germline V gene. DNA of the CDR3: TGTGCCAGCAGCGCGGACAGGGACTACAATGAGCAGTTCTTC. This translates into CASSADRDYNEQFF.

The chain combines TRBV5-1 with TRBJ2-3; D unclear. The CDR3 contains 14 residues. The germline CDR1 and CDR2 sequences are SGHRS and YFSETQ. V lost 0 bases to trimming and J lost 2 bases, with 7 bases between them. CDR3 DNA: TGCGCCAGCAGCTTGGGTCAGTTCACAGATACGCAGTATTTT. This sequence encodes CASSLGQFTDTQYF.

This rearrangement joins TRBV5-4 to TRBJ1-3, with D unresolved. CDR3 size: 14 residues. Trimming pared 2 bases from V and 4 bases from J, leaving 10 bases between. The germline CDR1 and CDR2 sequences are SGHNT and YYREEE (reference sequence). CDR3 nucleotide sequence: TGTGCCAGCAGCTTCATGGGCGCAGGAAACACCATATATTTT. Protein product: CASSFMGAGNTIYF.

The chain links TRBV19 to TRBJ2-1; D perhaps matches TRBD2 (6 bases). CDR3 length equals 14 residues. CDR1 is LNHDA, CDR2 SQIVND, per germline (reference sequence). Trimming shortened V by 6 bases and J by 5 bases, and 14 bases separated the two germline ends. The chain's CDR3 is CASRGGRLDNEQFF. CDR3 nucleotide sequence: TGTGCCAGTAGGGGAGGCAGGCTAGACAATGAGCAGTTCTTC.

CDR3 in DNA: TGTGCCAGTAGTCCAGGTGGGGGCCCTGGAAACACCATATATTTT. It is translated as CASSPGGGPGNTIYF. This chain links TRBV19 with TRBJ1-3, with TRBD1 as a possible D gene (6 bases). The CDR3 has 15 amino acids. CDR1 LNHDA and CDR2 SQIVND come from the germline V gene (reference sequence). Trimming left V 5 bases short and J 2 bases short, with 13 bases between. The entire variable domain, with the rest obtained from reference TRBV19 and TRBJ1-3, is as follows: DGGITQSPKYLFRKEGQNVTLSCEQNLNHDAMYWYRQDPGQGLRLIYYSQIVNDFQKGDIAEGYSVSREKKESFPLTVTSAQKNPTAFYLCASSPGGGPGNTIYFGEGSWLTVV.

This clone was detected only a few times. This chain joins TRBV30 and TRBJ1-5, with no clear D. Germline lookup yields CDR1 GTSNPN and CDR2 SVGIG (reference sequence). Trimming shortened V by 0 bases and J by 3 bases, and 9 bases separated the two germline ends. The CDR3 is 14 residues long. CDR3 amino acids: CAWSVWGTNQPQHF. The DNA for the CDR3 is TGTGCCTGGAGTGTCTGGGGTACCAATCAGCCCCAGCATTTT. Based on the CDR3 plus reference TRBV30 and TRBJ1-5, the full variable domain is SQTIHQWPATLVQPVGSPLSLECTVEGTSNPNLYWYRQAAGRGLQLLFYSVGIGQISSEVPQNLSASRPQDRQFILSSKKLLLSDSGFYLCAWSVWGTNQPQHFGDGTRLSIL.

This clone was detected a few times. J is TRBJ2-7 and V is TRBV29-1, with D perhaps TRBD2 (6 bases). The CDR3 loop spans 16 amino acids. Trimming left V 4 bases short and J 5 bases short, with 24 bases between. Germline V gives CDR1 SQVTM, CDR2 ANQGSEA. CDR3 coding DNA: TGCAGCGTTGGGTGGGGAGGACCTAACTCAGGAAACGAGCAGTACTTC. Translated, it gives CSVGWGGPNSGNEQYF.

This chain uses TRBV9 with TRBJ1-3; tentatively, D is TRBD1 (6 bases). Deletions cut 3 bases from V and 0 bases from J, with 10 bases between. Germline loops: CDR1 SGDLS, CDR2 YYNGEE. This CDR3 comprises 15 residues. DNA for the CDR3: TGTGCCAGCAGCGCCATGGACAGCTCTGGAAACACCATATATTTT. It is translated as CASSAMDSSGNTIYF. The variable domain in full, completed from reference TRBV9 and TRBJ1-3, reads DSGVTQTPKHLITATGQRVTLRCSPRSGDLSVYWYQQSLDQGLQFLIQYYNGEERAKGNILERFSAQQFPDLHSELNLSSLELGDSALYFCASSAMDSSGNTIYFGEGSWLTVV.

J is TRBJ2-5 and V is TRBV2, with a possible D match to TRBD1 (5 bases). The CDR3 has 13 amino acids. Deletions cut 8 bases from V and 0 bases from J, with 10 bases between. The germline V gene has CDR1 SNHLY and CDR2 FYNNEI. CDR3 DNA sequence: TGTGCCAGCGGACATGTGTACCAAGAGACCCAGTACTTC. Amino acid sequence: CASGHVYQETQYF.

This clone was seen a handful of times. This rearrangement joins TRBV4-1 to TRBJ1-1, with D uncertain. The V gene's germline CDR1 is MGHRA and CDR2 YSYEKL. V was pared by 1 base and J by 5 bases, with 14 bases between. CDR3 length: 15 residues. The CDR3 region is CASSQGFGGRTEAFF. In nucleotides, the CDR3 is TGCGCCAGCAGCCAAGGTTTTGGAGGGAGGACTGAAGCTTTCTTT.

The chain links TRBV6-5 to TRBJ1-1; D uncertain. V was clipped by 2 bases and J by 4 bases, with 5 bases between them. This CDR3 region has 12 residues. Germline loops: CDR1 MNHEY, CDR2 SVGAGI. The CDR3 bases are TGTGCCAGCAGTTACGGGAGCACTGAAGCTTTCTTT. Encoded protein: CASSYGSTEAFF.

The V and J genes are TRBV2 and TRBJ1-5, with D unclear. Germline CDR1 and CDR2: SNHLY and FYNNEI. Trimming removed 5 bases at V and 0 bases at J, with 8 bases between. This CDR3 spans 14 amino acids. The CDR3 DNA is TGTGCCAGCAGTTATGACGGTAGCAATCAGCCCCAGCATTTT. Translated: CASSYDGSNQPQHF.

J is TRBJ2-2 and V is TRBV27; TRBD2 aligns across 7 bases. CDR1 is MNHEY and CDR2 is SMNVEV in the germline V gene (reference sequence). Trimming removed 3 bases from V and 6 bases from J; junction bases left unmatched: 7. This CDR3 is built from 15 residues. This chain's CDR3 is CASSLNRREAGELFF. The CDR3 nucleotides read TGTGCCAGCAGTTTGAACCGCCGGGAGGCCGGGGAGCTGTTTTTT.